Sequencing of this TCR beta chain was carried out in a study of shared clonotypes between healthy human individuals. In the original processing: Owing to the provision of junction-only sequences devoid of quality scores by immunoSEQ, filtering differed. Generated by immunoSEQ multiplex PCR, the TCRdb table keeps only in-frame clones and is missing some. D and trimming were read from the DNA, whereas the V and J calls and clone size are those reported in that table. Of 900,000 to 1,200,000 clones in the sample, around 82% are singletons; the top ten hold roughly 0.61%. Sequenced: memory CD4+ T cells from PBMCs. Subset specified: CD45RA-negative fraction. The TCR originated in a man aged 18-30 years in good health. Some clones in this sample may be carry-over from other donors' samples.

DNA of the CDR3: TGCGCCAGCAGCCCGGGGAACGGCGGCGACGAGCAGTACTTC. Protein: CASSPGNGGDEQYF. This chain connects TRBV5-1 to TRBJ2-7; tentative D call: TRBD2 (5 bases). V lost 4 bases to trimming and J lost 5 bases, with 16 bases between them. The length of the CDR3 is 14 residues. CDR1 SGHRS and CDR2 YFSETQ come from the germline V gene.